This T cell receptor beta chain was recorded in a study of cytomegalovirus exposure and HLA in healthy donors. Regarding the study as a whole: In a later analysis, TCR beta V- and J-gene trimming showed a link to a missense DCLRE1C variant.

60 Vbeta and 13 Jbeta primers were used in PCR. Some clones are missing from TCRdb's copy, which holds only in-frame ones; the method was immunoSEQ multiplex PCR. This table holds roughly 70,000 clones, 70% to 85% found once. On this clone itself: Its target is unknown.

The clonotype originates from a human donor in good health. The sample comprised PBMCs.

In DNA form, the CDR3 reads TGTGCCAGCAGTAGACAGTATCAGCCCCAGCATTTT. Amino acids: CASSRQYQPQHF. The chain recombines TRBV28 with TRBJ1-5; tentative D call: TRBD1 (5 bases). Trimming removed 5 bases from V and 5 bases from J, with 7 bases in between. CDR1 is MDHEN and CDR2 is SYDVKM in the germline V gene. The CDR3 runs to 12 residues.